A single sample is the source of the 32 T cell receptor beta chains below, sequenced in a study of shared T cell receptors in the human thymus. Repertoires were generated with immunoSEQ multiplex PCR, while TCRdb's copy carries only in-frame clones and drops some. The data show approximately 400,000 clones, roughly 94% seen once. Material for sequencing was thymocytes. The source is a human donor.

This chain joins TRBV19 and TRBJ1-3, with D possibly matching TRBD1 (6 bases). Germline assignment: CDR1 LNHDA and CDR2 SQIVND (reference sequence). Trimming cost V 1 base and J 0 bases, with 10 bases left between them. The CDR3 is 16 residues long. Here the CDR3 DNA reads TGTGCCAGTAGTATAGGGGACACCTTCTCTGGAAACACCATATATTTT. Its translation: CASSIGDTFSGNTIYF.

The chain has TRBV18 and TRBJ2-5, with a weak D call TRBD1 (6 bases). The CDR3 sequence is 16 residues long. The germline V and J ends were trimmed by 3 bases and 2 bases, with 16 bases remaining between them. Germline CDR1 reads KGHSH; CDR2 reads LQKENI. CDR3 residues: CASSPLIQGAQETQYF. CDR3 coding DNA: TGTGCCAGCTCACCCCTAATACAGGGCGCGCAAGAGACCCAGTACTTC.

This clone was detected only once. V usage is TRBV29-1 and J usage is TRBJ2-7; 8 bases fit TRBD1. The CDR3 sequence is 12 residues long. Germline loops: CDR1 SQVTM, CDR2 ANQGSEA. Trimming removed 7 bases from V and 3 bases from J; junction bases left unmatched: 5. The CDR3 spells CSAQTGVYEQYF. The CDR3 DNA follows: TGCAGCGCCCAGACAGGGGTCTACGAGCAGTACTTC.

The rearrangement uses TRBV27 and TRBJ1-1; D is unclear. Germline V gene data show CDR1 as MNHEY and CDR2 as SMNVEV (reference sequence). Trimming stripped 2 bases from V and 4 bases from J, with 8 bases between. The CDR3 length is 13 residues. CDR3 loop: CASSLVRSTEAFF. The CDR3 DNA reads TGTGCCAGCAGTTTAGTGAGGAGCACTGAAGCTTTCTTT.

The J gene is TRBJ2-7, the V gene TRBV19; 11 nucleotides match TRBD1. Losses at the gene ends were 5 bases for V and 3 bases for J; bases not matched to a gene: 6. CDR1 is LNHDA, CDR2 SQIVND, per germline (reference sequence). The CDR3 is made up of 15 amino acids. DNA for the CDR3: TGTGCCAGTAGTCCAGTGGGACAGGGGGGCTACGAGCAGTACTTC. Amino acids: CASSPVGQGGYEQYF.

The rearrangement joins TRBV9 to TRBJ2-1; 14 nucleotides agree with TRBD2. The CDR3 spans 21 residues. CDR1 is SGDLS and CDR2 is YYNGEE in the germline V gene. Trimming removed 4 bases from V and 0 bases from J; junction bases left unmatched: 15. The CDR3, as DNA: TGTGCCAGCAGCCCTACCGGGAGACTAGCGGGAGGGCATCCCTCCTACAATGAGCAGTTCTTC. Protein product: CASSPTGRLAGGHPSYNEQFF. The entire variable domain, with the rest obtained from reference TRBV9 and TRBJ2-1, is as follows: DSGVTQTPKHLITATGQRVTLRCSPRSGDLSVYWYQQSLDQGLQFLIQYYNGEERAKGNILERFSAQQFPDLHSELNLSSLELGDSALYFCASSPTGRLAGGHPSYNEQFFGPGTRLTVL.

V gene TRBV9 combines with J gene TRBJ2-4; the D gene could be TRBD1 or TRBD2 (5 bases each). The CDR3 is made up of 15 amino acids. Germline CDR1 SGDLS, CDR2 YYNGEE. Trimming pared 4 bases from V and 3 bases from J, leaving 14 bases between. CDR3 DNA: TGTGCCAGCAGCATCGGGGCCACGGGCAAAAACATTCAGTACTTC. Encoded protein: CASSIGATGKNIQYF.

The chain joins TRBV7-9 to TRBJ1-2; 9 bases agree with TRBD1. Germline loops: CDR1 SEHNR, CDR2 FQNEAQ (reference sequence). Trimming removed 4 bases from V and 2 bases from J; junction bases left unmatched: 5. The CDR3 is made up of 15 amino acids. CDR3 bases: TGTGCCAGCAGCTCGGAGACAGGGGGGAACTATGGCTACACCTTC. Translated: CASSSETGGNYGYTF.

The rearrangement uses TRBV6-8 and TRBJ1-6; maybe TRBD1 (6 bases). The CDR3 runs 13 residues. CDR1 is MNHGY and CDR2 is SAAAGT in the germline V gene. The germline V and J ends were trimmed by 7 bases and 7 bases, with 11 bases remaining between them. CDR3 DNA sequence: TGTGCCAGCAAACAGGGTGTAAATTCACCCCTCCACTTT. It is translated as CASKQGVNSPLHF.

The chain is built from TRBV7-9 and TRBJ1-1; D uncertain. Trimming removed 1 base at V and 0 bases at J, with 12 bases between. CDR1 is SEHNR and CDR2 is FQNEAQ in the germline V gene (reference sequence). The CDR3 length is 16 residues. The CDR3, as DNA: TGTGCCAGCAGCTTAGTAGGGCGGCTGATGAACACTGAAGCTTTCTTT. Its protein product is CASSLVGRLMNTEAFF. Combining the CDR3 with reference TRBV7-9 and TRBJ1-1 gives the whole variable domain DTGVSQNPRHKITKRGQNVTFRCDPISEHNRLYWYRQTLGQGPEFLTYFQNEAQLEKSRLLSDRFSAERPKGSFSTLEIQRTEQGDSAMYLCASSLVGRLMNTEAFFGQGTRLTVV.

This clone appeared once. The V gene is TRBV20-1, the J gene TRBJ2-1; D call uncertain. Germline CDR1 and CDR2: DFQATT and SNEGSKA (reference sequence). The CDR3 length is 11 residues. CDR3 DNA: TGCAGCCCTAAACAGTACAATGAGCAGTTCTTC. This encodes CSPKQYNEQFF.

The J gene is TRBJ2-3, the V gene TRBV7-2; 11 nucleotides agree with TRBD2. The CDR3 totals 14 residues. J lost 9 bases, V lost 4 bases, and 6 bases had no gene match. CDR1 and CDR2 from the germline V gene are SGHTA and FQGNSA. The CDR3, as DNA: TGTGCCAGCAGCTCGGGACTAGCGGACCCCACGCAGTATTTT. Its translation: CASSSGLADPTQYF.

This chain uses TRBV10-3 with TRBJ2-1; 7 bases match TRBD1. This CDR3 has 14 amino acids. The junction had 9 bases not matched to a gene; V was cut back by 6 bases and J by 7 bases. From germline, CDR1 is ENHRY and CDR2 SYGVKD. The CDR3 spells CAISDSGTDNEQFF. CDR3 DNA: TGTGCCATCAGCGATTCCGGGACAGATAATGAGCAGTTCTTC.

This chain connects TRBV5-6 to TRBJ2-2; a weak D match, TRBD1 (8 bases). The germline CDR1 and CDR2 sequences are SGHDT and YYEEEE. This CDR3 comprises 17 residues. V lost 3 bases, J lost 0 bases, and 15 bases lay in between. For the CDR3, the DNA is TGTGCCAGCAGCTGCCCGGGGGGACAGGCGAACACCGGGGAGCTGTTTTTT. This encodes CASSCPGGQANTGELFF.

The V gene is TRBV23-1, the J gene TRBJ1-2; 8 bases fit TRBD1. TRBV23-1 is an ORF, and what it does is uncertain. The CDR3 has 15 residues. V dropped 3 bases and J dropped 4; count of bases not matched to a gene: 7. CDR3 nucleotides: TGCGCCAGCAGTCACGGGACAGGAGAACCCTATGGCTACACCTTC. It translates to CASSHGTGEPYGYTF.

The chain recombines TRBV7-3 with TRBJ1-1, with a possible D match to TRBD1 (6 bases). This CDR3 comprises 13 residues. Germline values: CDR1 SGHTA, CDR2 FQGTGA. V was trimmed by 6 bases and J by 6 bases, leaving 14 bases between them. CDR3 region: CASSSYGGSEAFF. The CDR3 nucleotides are TGTGCCAGCAGTTCGTATGGGGGCTCTGAAGCTTTCTTT.

This chain uses TRBV27 with TRBJ1-1; no clear D gene. Germline assignment: CDR1 MNHEY and CDR2 SMNVEV (reference sequence). Deletions cut 6 bases from V and 1 base from J, with 9 bases between. The CDR3 is made up of 13 amino acids. CDR3 sequence (DNA): TGTGCCAGCAGAAATCCCCGGAACACTGAAGCTTTCTTT. This sequence encodes CASRNPRNTEAFF.

This chain joins TRBV7-3 and TRBJ2-5; a possible D gene is TRBD2 (5 bases). The ends were cut back, 1 base at V and 0 bases at J, with 21 bases in the middle. Germline CDR1 reads SGHTA; CDR2 reads FQGTGA. CDR3 length equals 19 residues. CDR3 amino acids: CASSLIREARPPYQETQYF. The CDR3 DNA reads as TGTGCCAGCAGCTTAATCCGGGAAGCTCGACCACCGTACCAAGAGACCCAGTACTTC. The full variable domain, rest sourced from reference TRBV7-3 and TRBJ2-5, is GAGVSQTPSNKVTEKGKYVELRCDPISGHTALYWYRQSLGQGPEFLIYFQGTGAADDSGLPNDRFFAVRPEGSVSTLKIQRTERGDSAVYLCASSLIREARPPYQETQYFGPGTRLLVL.

The V call is TRBV23-1, the J call TRBJ2-5, with D tentatively TRBD1 (6 bases). TRBV23-1 is sorted into the ORF group, with uncertain function. The germline V and J ends were trimmed by 0 bases and 2 bases, with 16 bases remaining between them. The CDR3 loop spans 17 amino acids. CDR3 amino acids: CASSQSNGQFTQETQYF. The CDR3 DNA is TGCGCCAGCAGTCAATCTAATGGACAGTTTACACAAGAGACCCAGTACTTC.

The chain links TRBV18 to TRBJ1-6; a possible D gene is TRBD1 (5 bases). The germline CDR1 and CDR2 sequences are KGHSH and LQKENI. CDR3 length: 15 amino acids. Trimming took 4 bases from V and 8 from J, leaving 15 bases between them. CDR3 protein: CASSLRGGLDSPLHF. The DNA of the CDR3 is TGTGCCAGCTCACTCCGGGGGGGGTTGGATTCACCCCTCCACTTT.

The CDR3 region has the DNA TGCGCCAGCCAAATGGGACTGCTTCTCGATGAGCAGTTCTTC. Translation gives CASQMGLLLDEQFF. V gene TRBV5-1 combines with J gene TRBJ2-1; tentatively, D is TRBD2 (6 bases). The CDR3 contains 14 residues. Trimming took off 7 bases at V and 8 bases at J, with 19 bases between the two ends. Germline CDR1 and CDR2: SGHRS and YFSETQ.

The rearrangement uses TRBV5-5 and TRBJ2-7; D may match TRBD1 or TRBD2 (5 bases each). The length of the CDR3 is 16 residues. Germline CDR1 SGHKS, CDR2 YYEKEE (reference sequence). V was trimmed by 0 bases and J by 2 bases, leaving 15 bases between them. CDR3 DNA: TGTGCCAGCAGCTTGGCCGGGACCCCGGGGACCTACGAGCAGTACTTC. Protein: CASSLAGTPGTYEQYF.

The chain carries TRBV15 and TRBJ1-2; tentatively, D is TRBD1 (6 bases). Trimming took 3 bases from V and 7 from J, leaving 12 bases between them. The CDR3 contains 13 residues. CDR1 LNHNV and CDR2 YYDKDF come from the germline V gene (reference sequence). The CDR3 DNA sequence: TGTGCCACCAGCAGCAACAGGGATACTGGCTACACCTTC. It yields the protein CATSSNRDTGYTF.

The chain carries TRBV5-4 and TRBJ1-1, with 12 bases aligning to TRBD1. Germline loops: CDR1 SGHNT, CDR2 YYREEE (reference sequence). Trimming at V came to 3 bases and at J to 6 bases, leaving 6 bases not matched to a gene. The CDR3 sequence is 15 residues long. The CDR3 here is CASSYGGQGAAEAFF. Written as DNA, the CDR3 is TGTGCCAGCAGCTATGGGGGACAGGGGGCGGCTGAAGCTTTCTTT.

The V and J genes are TRBV18 and TRBJ1-5, with TRBD1 matching over 7 bases. After removal of 3 bases from V and 3 bases from J, the junction contained 14 bases not matched to a gene. Germline V gene sequence: CDR1 KGHSH, CDR2 LQKENI. The CDR3 runs 18 residues. Here the CDR3 reads CASSPGVLGTAYNQPQHF. CDR3 coding DNA: TGTGCCAGCTCACCGGGTGTCTTGGGGACAGCTTACAATCAGCCCCAGCATTTT.

The sample holds one count of this clone. This rearrangement joins TRBV5-1 to TRBJ2-2, with D possibly TRBD2 on 7 matching bases. The germline gives CDR1 SGHRS, CDR2 YFSETQ. CDR3 size: 18 residues. V was cut by 7 bases and J by 1 base, with 23 bases left in between. The CDR3 region is CASRGRDKAEMNTGELFF. The CDR3 coding sequence is TGCGCCAGCCGAGGGAGGGACAAGGCTGAGATGAACACCGGGGAGCTGTTTTTT.

The rearrangement links TRBV30 to TRBJ2-3, with D possibly matching TRBD1 (6 bases). Trimming shortened V by 4 bases and J by 6 bases, and 20 bases separated the two germline ends. The CDR3 spans 15 residues. Germline assignment: CDR1 GTSNPN and CDR2 SVGIG (reference sequence). The DNA of the CDR3 is TGTGCCTGGACCACGGACAGAGTTGATGAGGATACGCAGTATTTT. Translation gives CAWTTDRVDEDTQYF.

The chain joins TRBV7-2 to TRBJ2-1, with 9 nucleotides matching TRBD2. V trimming: 4 bases; J trimming: 4 bases; junction bases outside the gene matches: 5. This CDR3 has 15 residues. Germline V CDR1 and CDR2: SGHTA, FQGNSA. The DNA of the CDR3 is TGTGCCAGCAGCTACGGGACTAGCAGTTACAATGAGCAGTTCTTC. Translation: CASSYGTSSYNEQFF.

The gene calls are TRBV9 and TRBJ2-7; D may be TRBD1 (5 bases). The V and J ends lost 4 bases and 6 bases respectively, with 8 bases between them. CDR3 length: 11 amino acids. Germline V lookup: CDR1 SGDLS, CDR2 YYNGEE. CDR3 DNA sequence: TGTGCCAGCAGCACAGGTGTCGAGCAGTACTTC. Translated: CASSTGVEQYF.

The chain is built from TRBV5-1 and TRBJ2-7, with D maybe TRBD1 (5 bases). Deletions cut 5 bases from V and 3 bases from J, with 18 bases between. The V gene's germline CDR1 is SGHRS and CDR2 YFSETQ. This CDR3 contains 15 residues. CDR3 residues: CASRLNQGNGYEQYF. In DNA, the CDR3 is TGCGCCAGCAGACTCAATCAGGGTAATGGCTACGAGCAGTACTTC. The complete variable domain, with remaining parts taken from reference TRBV5-1 and TRBJ2-7, reads KAGVTQTPRYLIKTRGQQVTLSCSPISGHRSVSWYQQTPGQGLQFLFEYFSETQRNKGNFPGRFSGRQFSNSRSEMNVSTLELGDSALYLCASRLNQGNGYEQYFGPGTRLTVT.

J is TRBJ2-3 and V is TRBV9; D is unclear. V lost 4 bases and J 4 bases, leaving 13 bases between the germline ends. This CDR3 region has 14 residues. The V gene's germline CDR1 is SGDLS and CDR2 YYNGEE. CDR3 sequence (DNA): TGTGCCAGCAGCCTCTTTCTGGGTGCAGATACGCAGTATTTT. Amino acid sequence: CASSLFLGADTQYF.

The chain recombines TRBV29-1 with TRBJ2-4, with 8 bases identical to TRBD1. J gave up 1 base and V 4 bases, and 0 bases lay outside the gene matches. Germline V CDR1 and CDR2: SQVTM, ANQGSEA. The CDR3 runs to 13 residues. The CDR3 sequence is CSVGQGAKNIQYF. The DNA of the CDR3 is TGCAGCGTTGGACAGGGGGCCAAAAACATTCAGTACTTC.